These 28 T cell receptor beta chains originate from one sample sequenced in a study of T cells in Graves' hyperthyroidism and ophthalmopathy. Researchers amplified the TCR beta CDR3 regions from RNA transcripts. The primer set for the first-round RT-PCR of the TCR CDR3 was HTBI. One entry per CDR3 protein results from TCRdb running MiXCR on the multiplex PCR reads. The sample consists of fewer than 500,000 distinct CDR3 sequences, roughly 13% of them appearing once. Sequencing used blood. All receptors come from a man under 40 with Graves' hyperthyroidism that later progressed to Graves' ophthalmopathy.

This clonotype was counted at least ten times. The rearrangement joins TRBV20-1 to TRBJ2-7, with D perhaps matching TRBD1 (5 bases). The CDR3 spans 15 residues. Germline lookup yields CDR1 DFQATT and CDR2 SNEGSKA (reference sequence). The ends were cut back, 0 bases at V and 0 bases at J, with 12 bases in the middle. Here the CDR3 DNA reads TGCAGTGCTAGAGATCTTCAGGGAAGCTCCTACGAGCAGTACTTC. It is translated as CSARDLQGSSYEQYF.

This clonotype was counted ten times or more. J is TRBJ2-3 and V is TRBV6-1, with 8 positions matching TRBD1. Trimming cost V 5 bases and J 2 bases; bases outside gene matches: 6. This CDR3 contains 15 residues. CDR1 and CDR2 (germline): MNHNS, SASEGT. CDR3 in amino acids: CASSYLDRVTDTQYF. The CDR3 nucleotides read TGTGCCAGCAGTTACCTGGACAGGGTCACAGATACGCAGTATTTT.

This clonotype was picked up many times. The V call is TRBV6-1, the J call TRBJ2-6; D remains unclear. V was trimmed by 0 bases and J by 0 bases, leaving 3 bases between them. The CDR3 consists of 15 residues. The V gene's germline CDR1 is MNHNS and CDR2 SASEGT. The CDR3 is CASSEADSGANVLTF. The CDR3 DNA reads as TGTGCCAGCAGTGAAGCGGACTCTGGGGCCAACGTCCTGACTTTC.

This clonotype has at least ten counts. The chain carries TRBV9 and TRBJ2-3, with 10 positions matching TRBD1. Germline trimming cut 0 bases from V and 9 bases from J; bases unmatched to any gene: 10. Germline loops: CDR1 SGDLS, CDR2 YYNGEE. This CDR3 has 16 amino acids. This CDR3 reads CASSVELGQGLRTQYF. The CDR3 DNA sequence: TGTGCCAGCAGCGTAGAGTTGGGACAGGGGCTGAGGACGCAGTATTTT.

This clonotype came up a few times. V gene TRBV28 combines with J gene TRBJ2-2; D is possibly TRBD1 or TRBD2 (5 bases each). CDR1 and CDR2 from the germline V gene are MDHEN and SYDVKM. The CDR3 spans 17 residues. With 2 bases removed from V and 7 bases from J, the gap between germline ends came to 20 bases. The DNA of the CDR3 is TGTGCCAGCAGTTTACCCCCTCGGAAGCAGAGGGGCGGGGAGCTGTTTTTT. Its translation is CASSLPPRKQRGGELFF.

The V gene is TRBV5-4, the J gene TRBJ2-3; D is possibly TRBD1 or TRBD2 (5 bases each). This CDR3 region has 12 residues. Germline assignment: CDR1 SGHNT and CDR2 YYREEE (reference sequence). V was cut by 10 bases and J by 7 bases, with 16 bases left in between. CDR3 bases: TGTGCCGCAGAGGGGCAGACACATACGCAGTATTTT. Translated, it gives CAAEGQTHTQYF.

The chain carries TRBV24-1 and TRBJ2-3; D is uncertain. CDR3 length equals 13 residues. Germline CDR1 reads KGHDR; CDR2 reads SFDVKD. With 10 bases removed from V and 4 bases from J, the gap between germline ends came to 14 bases. DNA for the CDR3: TGTGCCACTGGGGAAATCGGAGCAGATACGCAGTATTTT. This codes for CATGEIGADTQYF.

This clonotype was seen a handful of times. The V call is TRBV6-2 or TRBV6-3, the J call TRBJ2-2, with 12 bases fitting TRBD1. V lost 6 bases to trimming and J lost 7 bases; unmatched junction nucleotides: 6. There are 15 residues in the CDR3. Germline V gene sequence: CDR1 MNHEY, CDR2 SVGEGT. CDR3 DNA sequence: TGTGCCAGCAGCCGGGACAGGGGGCTCGGCGGGGAGCTGTTTTTT. It yields the protein CASSRDRGLGGELFF.

The chain joins TRBV30 to TRBJ1-2; D possibly corresponds to TRBD1 (6 bases). V was pared by 3 bases and J by 0 bases, with 17 bases between. Per germline, CDR1 GTSNPN and CDR2 SVGIG (reference sequence). The CDR3 runs 16 residues. As DNA, the CDR3 is TGTGCCTGGAGGGGCCCAGGGGCAGGGGCTAACTATGGCTACACCTTC. Amino acid sequence: CAWRGPGAGANYGYTF.

This clonotype has a count of ten or more. The CDR3 protein is CASSPMIENKQFF. CDR3 nucleotide sequence: TGTGCCAGCAGCCCCATGATAGAAAACAAGCAGTTCTTC. The chain combines TRBV7-8 with TRBJ2-1; D is undetermined. CDR3 size: 13 residues. V shed 5 bases and J shed 11 bases, with 16 bases lying between them. CDR1 is SGHVS, CDR2 FQNEAQ, per germline.

Ten or more counts support this clonotype. The chain combines TRBV29-1 with TRBJ1-1, with D hard to call. This CDR3 has 13 residues. V was pared by 4 bases and J by 1 base, with 10 bases between. The germline V gene has CDR1 SQVTM and CDR2 ANQGSEA. The CDR3 DNA sequence: TGCAGCGTTGTAATATGGGCGAACACTGAAGCTTTCTTT. Translated, it gives CSVVIWANTEAFF. The whole variable domain, filled in from reference TRBV29-1 and TRBJ1-1, reads SAVISQKPSRDICQRGTSLTIQCQVDSQVTMMFWYRQQPGQSLTLIATANQGSEATYESGFVIDKFPISRPNLTFSTLTVSNMSPEDSSIYLCSVVIWANTEAFFGQGTRLTVV.

This clonotype was counted ten times or more. The chain couples TRBV6-6 to TRBJ1-4; no definite D call. The V gene lost 2 bases and the J gene lost 0 bases, with 4 bases spanning the gap. This CDR3 has 14 amino acids. Germline V gives CDR1 MNHNY, CDR2 SVGAGI (reference sequence). The CDR3 reads CASSYVATNEKLFF. In DNA form, the CDR3 reads TGTGCCAGCAGTTACGTTGCAACTAATGAAAAACTGTTTTTT.

Turning to this clonotype: The junction departs from the called germline gene at one end, perhaps through a read error. Here the CDR3 DNA reads TGCGCCGGCAGCTTGGAAAGACAGTCGGCCCGTGGCTACACCTTC. Translation: CAGSLERQSARGYTF. V gene TRBV5-1 combines with J gene TRBJ1-2, with D perhaps matching TRBD1 (5 bases). CDR3 length: 15 residues. Germline-derived CDR1 and CDR2 are SGHRS and YFSETQ. The full variable domain, its missing parts supplied by reference TRBV5-1 and TRBJ1-2, is KAGVTQTPRYLIKTRGQQVTLSCSPISGHRSVSWYQQTPGQGLQFLFEYFSETQRNKGNFPGRFSGRQFSNSRSEMNVSTLELGDSALYLCAGSLERQSARGYTFGSGTRLTVV.

The sample holds many counts of this clonotype. The chain is built from TRBV13 and TRBJ1-3; D is unresolved. CDR3 length equals 12 residues. Germline V gene lookup returns CDR1 PRHDT and CDR2 FYEKMQ (reference sequence). The V end was cut by 7 bases, the J end by 1 base, with 5 bases between. The CDR3 nucleotides are TGTGCCAGCACCGGTTCTGGAAACACCATATATTTT. Translation gives CASTGSGNTIYF.

This clonotype has more than one count but fewer than ten. The chain employs TRBV5-5 and TRBJ2-7; a weak D match, TRBD1 (5 bases). The V and J ends lost 4 bases and 0 bases respectively, with 11 bases between them. Germline values: CDR1 SGHKS, CDR2 YYEKEE (reference sequence). The CDR3 runs to 14 residues. The chain's CDR3 is CASSLTENSYEQYF. As DNA, the CDR3 is TGTGCCAGCAGCCTGACAGAAAACTCCTACGAGCAGTACTTC.

The V call is TRBV5-1, the J call TRBJ2-7; a possible D gene is TRBD2 (5 bases). Germline V lookup: CDR1 SGHRS, CDR2 YFSETQ. This CDR3 is built from 14 residues. V was trimmed by 7 bases and J by 6 bases, leaving 20 bases between them. In DNA, the CDR3 is TGCGCCAGCCGCGGGTCGACCACGGCTCCCGAGCAGTACTTC. Its translation: CASRGSTTAPEQYF.

This clonotype was counted at least ten times. CDR3 residues: CATSVMDSHTETQYF. The CDR3 region has the DNA TGTGCCACCAGTGTTATGGACAGCCACACGGAGACCCAGTACTTC. The rearrangement joins TRBV24-1 to TRBJ2-5; possible D gene TRBD1, 6 bases. Germline V gives CDR1 KGHDR, CDR2 SFDVKD. V shed 5 bases and J shed 5 bases, with 17 bases lying between them. The CDR3 is 15 residues long.

This clonotype was detected ten times or more. The J gene is TRBJ2-7, the V gene TRBV7-9; perhaps D is TRBD1 or TRBD2 (5 bases each). Trimming left V 5 bases short and J 3 bases short, with 11 bases between. Germline assignment: CDR1 SEHNR and CDR2 FQNEAQ (reference sequence). This CDR3 has 13 amino acids. The CDR3 bases are TGTGCCAGCAGCCCGGGGCCATTCTACGAGCAGTACTTC. This translates into CASSPGPFYEQYF.

At least ten counts were recorded for this clonotype. The chain joins TRBV5-6 to TRBJ2-3; D call uncertain. The V gene's germline CDR1 is SGHDT and CDR2 YYEEEE. V shed 2 bases and J shed 2 bases, with 9 bases lying between them. The length of the CDR3 is 14 residues. This CDR3 is CASSFEFLTDTQYF. The CDR3 nucleotides read TGTGCCAGCAGCTTTGAATTTCTCACAGATACGCAGTATTTT.

The chain is built from TRBV6-2 or TRBV6-3 and TRBJ1-6, with D perhaps TRBD1 (6 bases). The length of the CDR3 is 15 residues. CDR1 MNHEY and CDR2 SVGEGT come from the germline V gene. The ends were cut back, 0 bases at V and 6 bases at J, with 9 bases in the middle. CDR3: CASSYSQGTNSPLHF. Written as DNA, the CDR3 is TGTGCCAGCAGTTACTCACAGGGCACTAATTCACCCCTCCACTTT.

The table lists this clonotype with a few counts. V gene TRBV5-1 combines with J gene TRBJ1-1; a weak D match, TRBD1 (5 bases). Germline assignment: CDR1 SGHRS and CDR2 YFSETQ. This CDR3 is built from 14 residues. The V gene lost 3 bases and the J gene lost 1 base, with 10 bases spanning the gap. As DNA, the CDR3 is TGCGCCAGCAGCTGGGGACCTCAGAACACTGAAGCTTTCTTT. This sequence encodes CASSWGPQNTEAFF.

This clonotype was observed at least ten times. The chain has TRBV5-5 and TRBJ2-5; D ambiguous. V was pared by 4 bases and J by 3 bases, with 10 bases between. The CDR3 contains 13 residues. Germline V gene lookup returns CDR1 SGHKS and CDR2 YYEKEE (reference sequence). The CDR3 sequence: CASSHRAKETQYF. DNA of the CDR3: TGTGCCAGCAGCCACCGGGCGAAAGAGACCCAGTACTTC. The whole variable domain, filled in from reference TRBV5-5 and TRBJ2-5, reads DAGVTQSPTHLIKTRGQQVTLRCSPISGHKSVSWYQQVLGQGPQFIFQYYEKEERGRGNFPDRFSARQFPNYSSELNVNALLLGDSALYLCASSHRAKETQYFGPGTRLLVL.

V is TRBV15 and J is TRBJ2-3; weak D call: TRBD1 (6 bases). Looked up from germline, CDR1 is LNHNV and CDR2 is YYDKDF (reference sequence). The CDR3 spans 16 residues. Deletions cut 0 bases from V and 1 base from J, with 11 bases between. The CDR3 nucleotides are TGTGCCACCAGCAGAGATCTGGCAGGGGGCACAGATACGCAGTATTTT. Translating gives CATSRDLAGGTDTQYF.

This clonotype was seen repeatedly, ten times or more. J is TRBJ2-5 and V is TRBV7-9, with 9 bases that match TRBD2. The CDR3 runs 17 residues. Germline CDR1 and CDR2: SEHNR and FQNEAQ (reference sequence). V gave up 3 bases and J gave up 5 bases; unmatched junction bases: 13. CDR3 DNA: TGTGCCAGCAGCTTCCCCAGAGGCGGGAGGGACCCCGAGACCCAGTACTTC. It codes for CASSFPRGGRDPETQYF. Full variable domain (rest looked up from reference TRBV7-9 and TRBJ2-5): DTGVSQNPRHKITKRGQNVTFRCDPISEHNRLYWYRQTLGQGPEFLTYFQNEAQLEKSRLLSDRFSAERPKGSFSTLEIQRTEQGDSAMYLCASSFPRGGRDPETQYFGPGTRLLVL.

A word on this clonotype: This may come from a read error, since a much larger clone is one base off. The V gene is TRBV5-1, the J gene TRBJ1-1; 7 nucleotides align to TRBD1. Looked up from germline, CDR1 is SGHRS and CDR2 is YFSETQ. V trimming: 0 bases; J trimming: 4 bases; junction bases outside the gene matches: 3. The CDR3 extends over 14 amino acids. In DNA, the CDR3 is TGCGCCAGCAGCTTGGCAGGGGGGACCACTGAAGCTTTCTTT. It is translated as CASSLAGGTTEAFF.

This clonotype was counted ten times or more. The chain employs TRBV7-8 and TRBJ1-5; weak D call: TRBD1 (5 bases). This CDR3 has 17 amino acids. The germline V and J ends were trimmed by 7 bases and 0 bases, with 19 bases remaining between them. CDR1 is SGHVS, CDR2 FQNEAQ, per germline. CDR3 protein: CASTDRGPRDSNQPQHF. The CDR3 region has the DNA TGTGCCAGCACCGATCGGGGCCCAAGAGATAGCAATCAGCCCCAGCATTTT.

Ten or more counts support this clonotype. The rearrangement links TRBV20-1 to TRBJ2-3, with 7 bases aligning to TRBD2. Trimming at V came to 3 bases and at J to 13 bases, leaving 10 bases not matched to a gene. The CDR3 totals 12 residues. Germline V gene sequence: CDR1 DFQATT, CDR2 SNEGSKA (reference sequence). The CDR3 region is CSASFQGGSKYF. The CDR3 bases are TGCAGTGCTAGCTTCCAGGGAGGGAGCAAGTATTTT.

This clonotype appeared a few times. The J gene is TRBJ1-2, the V gene TRBV9; 7 nucleotides line up with TRBD1. Germline V gives CDR1 SGDLS, CDR2 YYNGEE. Trimming took 3 bases from V and 8 from J; bases not matched to a gene: 13. The CDR3 runs 15 residues. The DNA for the CDR3 is TGTGCCAGCAGCGCACACACCACAGGGGTGAGAGGCTACACCTTC. Its protein is CASSAHTTGVRGYTF.